This record concerns one T cell receptor beta chain sequence. TCRdb keeps only in-frame clones here, not all; method: immunoSEQ multiplex PCR. The sample shows tens of thousands of clones, nearly 96% of them seen only once. Germline V gene lookup returns CDR1 SGHDN and CDR2 FVKESK. This CDR3 has 15 residues. The V end was cut by 6 bases, the J end by 4 bases, with 17 bases between. This sample stems from a study of cytomegalovirus exposure and HLA in healthy donors. The donors formed part of the roughly 120-subject validation cohort, distinct from the approximately 630-subject first cohort. This chain joins TRBV14 and TRBJ2-3, with D perhaps TRBD2 (7 bases). Input material: PBMCs. The TCR sequence derives from a woman aged 18-29 years in good health and CMV-seropositive. The CDR3 region has the DNA TGTGCCAGCAGGGAGGGGTTCGGGGGGCCAGATACGCAGTATTTT. It yields the protein CASREGFGGPDTQYF.